This TCR beta chain was observed in a study of cytomegalovirus exposure and HLA in healthy donors. As for the study in general: Out of 398 genotyped donors, less than 90% belonged to the Caucasian-associated ancestry cluster. The study, taken as a whole, reports: The study labeled approximately 150 TCR beta chains cytomegalovirus-associated.

The ends lost 3 bases at V and 3 bases at J; junction bases unmatched: 9. The CDR3 loop spans 16 amino acids. The V gene's germline CDR1 is SGHRS and CDR2 YFSETQ. Points on this clone: The antigen remains unidentified.

Both 60 Vbeta primers and 13 Jbeta primers went into the PCR. Clones were sequenced by immunoSEQ multiplex PCR, and TCRdb holds only the in-frame ones, with some missing. The data contain about 120,000 clones, around 76% of them singletons. This TCR was sampled from a man in his 60s in good health and CMV-seropositive. The sample consisted of PBMCs. The chain recombines TRBV5-1 with TRBJ2-7; 10 bases agree with TRBD1. This chain's CDR3 is CASSWHRDRGIYEQYF. In DNA, the CDR3 is TGCGCCAGCAGCTGGCACCGGGACAGGGGAATCTACGAGCAGTACTTC.